Following are 12 T cell receptor beta chains from one sample sequenced in a study of T cells in Graves' hyperthyroidism and ophthalmopathy. Researchers took RNA transcripts and amplified the TCR beta CDR3 regions from them. The TCR CDR3 was amplified in a first-round RT-PCR using the HTBI primer set. TCRdb called the multiplex PCR reads again in MiXCR, with one record for every CDR3 protein. The table has 550,000 to 600,000 distinct CDR3 sequences, around 45% seen once. Sequencing input: peripheral blood or thyroid tissue (not recorded which). These receptors all stem from an adult woman with Graves' disease, either hyperthyroidism or ophthalmopathy (not recorded which).

Many counts were recorded for this clonotype. The rearrangement uses TRBV9 and TRBJ1-2; D possibly corresponds to TRBD1 (6 bases). This CDR3 spans 16 amino acids. CDR1 is SGDLS and CDR2 is YYNGEE in the germline V gene. V was trimmed by 0 bases and J by 3 bases, leaving 15 bases between them. The CDR3: CASSVANRDRDYGYTF. Here the CDR3 DNA reads TGTGCCAGCAGCGTAGCCAACAGGGATCGGGACTATGGCTACACCTTC.

This chain connects TRBV7-3 to TRBJ1-6; 9 bases are a match to TRBD1. V gave up 5 bases and J gave up 11 bases; unmatched junction bases: 7. The CDR3 is made up of 14 amino acids. CDR1 SGHTA and CDR2 FQGTGA come from the germline V gene. CDR3 residues: CASSHPGQGTPLHF. CDR3 bases: TGTGCCAGCAGCCACCCGGGACAGGGTACACCCCTCCACTTT.

Regarding this clonotype: Germline and junction disagree at one end, which may indicate a read error. This sequence joins TRBV10-3 and TRBJ1-5; no clear D. The CDR3 has 13 amino acids. The germline V gene encodes CDR1 ENHRY and CDR2 SYGVKD. The CDR3 region is CATTVNSNQPLHF. CDR3 sequence (DNA): TGTGCCACCACCGTTAATAGCAATCAGCCCCTGCATTTT.

The sample holds many counts of this clonotype. The rearrangement joins TRBV24-1 to TRBJ2-7, with 8 nucleotides matching TRBD1. CDR1 and CDR2 (germline): KGHDR, SFDVKD. The CDR3 consists of 15 residues. V dropped 4 bases and J dropped 3; count of bases not matched to a gene: 7. As DNA, the CDR3 is TGTGCCACCAGTGACCCCGGGACAGGTCTCTACGAGCAGTACTTC. Its protein is CATSDPGTGLYEQYF.

This clonotype was detected a few times. V is TRBV18 and J is TRBJ1-3, with no clear D. The CDR3 consists of 18 residues. Germline V lookup: CDR1 KGHSH, CDR2 LQKENI. V was clipped by 3 bases and J by 0 bases, with 18 bases between them. The CDR3 DNA is TGTGCCAGCTCACCGAGTGGGCAGAATGTCATCTCTGGAAACACCATATATTTT. Amino acids: CASSPSGQNVISGNTIYF. Complete variable domain (other parts from reference TRBV18 and TRBJ1-3): NAGVMQNPRHLVRRRGQEARLRCSPMKGHSHVYWYRQLPEEGLKFMVYLQKENIIDESGMPKERFSAEFPKEGPSILRIQQVVRGDSAAYFCASSPSGQNVISGNTIYFGEGSWLTVV.

The table lists this clonotype with many counts. The genes are TRBV20-1 and TRBJ1-1; no clear D gene. Germline V gene lookup returns CDR1 DFQATT and CDR2 SNEGSKA (reference sequence). V shed 6 bases and J shed 1 base, with 9 bases lying between them. There are 12 residues in the CDR3. The CDR3 DNA sequence: TGCAGTGCATTAGACCAGAACACTGAAGCTTTCTTT. Translated, it gives CSALDQNTEAFF.

This clonotype appeared many times. This chain connects TRBV20-1 to TRBJ2-7, with no clear D. This CDR3 is built from 15 residues. Trimming left V 0 bases short and J 5 bases short, with 17 bases between. Per the germline V gene, CDR1 is DFQATT and CDR2 is SNEGSKA (reference sequence). The CDR3 loop reads CSARDLGAARDEQYF. For the CDR3, the DNA is TGCAGTGCTAGAGATCTCGGTGCGGCACGGGACGAGCAGTACTTC.

This sequence joins TRBV15 and TRBJ2-7; 7 bases are shared with TRBD2. The CDR3 runs 15 residues. V gave up 0 bases and J gave up 5 bases; unmatched junction bases: 7. Germline lookup yields CDR1 LNHNV and CDR2 YYDKDF (reference sequence). CDR3 in DNA: TGTGCCACCAGCAGAGATGTACTAGCGACGAACGAGCAGTACTTC. Amino acids: CATSRDVLATNEQYF.

The sample holds many counts of this clonotype. The chain is built from TRBV15 and TRBJ1-6, with TRBD1 as a possible D gene (5 bases). The CDR3 length is 15 residues. Trimming left V 0 bases short and J 10 bases short, with 13 bases between. From germline, CDR1 is LNHNV and CDR2 YYDKDF (reference sequence). The CDR3 DNA follows: TGTGCCACCAGCAGAGATAGGGGCTCGGGATCACCCCTCCACTTT. Translated: CATSRDRGSGSPLHF.

CDR3 protein: CSARDGGRARETQYF. The CDR3 DNA reads TGCAGTGCTAGAGACGGCGGGAGGGCTCGAGAGACCCAGTACTTC. The chain carries TRBV20-1 and TRBJ2-5; 9 positions match TRBD2. V gave up 0 bases and J gave up 4 bases; unmatched junction bases: 6. CDR3 length equals 15 residues. The germline V gene has CDR1 DFQATT and CDR2 SNEGSKA (reference sequence).

In this sample, this clonotype turned up a few times. V and J are TRBV15 and TRBJ1-2; 11 nucleotides align to TRBD1. J lost 5 bases, V lost 3 bases, and 5 bases had no gene match. The CDR3 is made up of 15 amino acids. Per germline, CDR1 LNHNV and CDR2 YYDKDF (reference sequence). For the CDR3, the DNA is TGTGCCACCAGCAGTGGACAGGGGGCTAGGTATGGCTACACCTTC. This codes for CATSSGQGARYGYTF.

CDR3 in DNA: TGCGCCAGCAACGGACAGGACACAGATACGCAGTATTTT. This codes for CASNGQDTDTQYF. The rearrangement links TRBV5-1 to TRBJ2-3, with TRBD1 matching over 7 bases. Germline-derived CDR1 and CDR2 are SGHRS and YFSETQ. Trimming took 6 bases from V and 2 from J; bases not matched to a gene: 3. The CDR3 totals 13 residues.